Listed below are T cell receptor beta chains from one sample, sequenced in a study of persistence of HIV-infected CD4 T cells. Only in-frame clones appear in the TCRdb table, and some are missing; sequencing was by immunoSEQ multiplex PCR. Of fewer than 35,000 clones in the sample, 60% to 75% were seen once. Antigen specificity for these receptors is unknown. The sample here was CD4+ T cells sorted from PBMCs after 18-hour stimulation, taken from a patient who received antiretroviral therapy. These receptors came from an adult man with HIV who was CMV-seropositive. Each CDR3 is given with its conserved first and last residue. Each record gives: J gene, CDR3 length, V gene, clone size, D gene, CDR3 DNA, CDR3 protein. D genes are given only for firm matches. Only part of the rows carry a size: once, few, many, or a class if the clone is expanded.

J: TRBJ1-3; length: 16; V: TRBV5-1; size: .; D: .; DNA: TGCGCCAGCAGCCCCCTGGAGGGTAGCTCTGGAAACACCATATATTTT; CDR3: CASSPLEGSSGNTIYF
J: TRBJ2-2; length: 13; V: TRBV6-5; size: .; D: .; DNA: TGTGCCAGCAGTTCTCAGGGGAACGGGGAGCTGTTTTTT; CDR3: CASSSQGNGELFF
J: TRBJ2-1; length: 15; V: TRBV28; size: .; D: .; DNA: TGTGCCAGCAGTTTATGGGTCCGGGGGACGGAAGAGCAGTTCTTC; CDR3: CASSLWVRGTEEQFF
J: TRBJ2-1; length: 12; V: TRBV5-1; size: .; D: .; DNA: TGCGCCAGCAGCTTTGACAGCCAGGAGCAGTTCTTC; CDR3: CASSFDSQEQFF
J: TRBJ2-3; length: 16; V: TRBV7-9; size: .; D: TRBD2; DNA: TGTGCCAGCAGCCCTGGACTAGCGGGGGCCGTGGGTACGCAGTATTTT; CDR3: CASSPGLAGAVGTQYF
J: TRBJ1-1; length: 15; V: TRBV10-2; size: .; D: .; DNA: TGCGCCAGCAGTGAACAGGCACAGTTGAACACTGAAGCTTTCTTT; CDR3: CASSEQAQLNTEAFF
J: TRBJ2-7; length: 17; V: TRBV2; size: .; D: TRBD1; DNA: TGTGCCAGCAGTGAAACCCGGGCGAGGGGGCTCTCCTACGAGCAGTACTTC; CDR3: CASSETRARGLSYEQYF
J: TRBJ1-4; length: 15; V: TRBV7-8; size: .; D: TRBD1; DNA: TGTGCCAGCAGCCCAGGGACAGTCAATAATGAAAAACTGTTTTTT; CDR3: CASSPGTVNNEKLFF
J: TRBJ1-3; length: 16; V: TRBV7-2; size: few; D: .; DNA: TGTGCCAGCAGCCCCCCCGGCCCAACCTCTGGAAACACCATATATTTT; CDR3: CASSPPGPTSGNTIYF
J: TRBJ2-2; length: 16; V: TRBV18; size: once; D: TRBD1; DNA: TGTGCCAGCTCACCACCCCAACAGGGGCGCACCGGGGAGCTGTTTTTT; CDR3: CASSPPQQGRTGELFF
J: TRBJ1-2; length: 22; V: TRBV19; size: .; D: .; DNA: TGTGCCAGTAGTATAGATCTAAGATCGTTCGGGACTCCTTTTGGCGGAAACTATGGCTACACCTTC; CDR3: CASSIDLRSFGTPFGGNYGYTF
J: TRBJ2-6; length: 13; V: TRBV19; size: .; D: .; DNA: TGTGCCAGTAGAGGGGCTGGGGCCAACGTCCTGACTTTC; CDR3: CASRGAGANVLTF
J: TRBJ2-2; length: 16; V: TRBV7-3; size: .; D: TRBD2; DNA: TGTGCCAGCAGCACAAGCGGGGGAGTAAACACCGGGGAGCTGTTTTTT; CDR3: CASSTSGGVNTGELFF
J: TRBJ1-1; length: 14; V: TRBV2; size: .; D: .; DNA: TGTGCCAGCCGGCGGGAGGGGTCGAACACTGAAGCTTTCTTT; CDR3: CASRREGSNTEAFF
J: TRBJ1-3; length: 18; V: TRBV11-2; size: .; D: .; DNA: TGTGCCAGCAGCTTACGCGCATACCCCAGGGGCCTAGGAAACACCATATATTTT; CDR3: CASSLRAYPRGLGNTIYF
J: TRBJ2-7; length: 14; V: TRBV19; size: .; D: .; DNA: TGTGCCAGTAGTACCTCTTCCGGGGGCTACGAGCAGTACTTC; CDR3: CASSTSSGGYEQYF
J: TRBJ1-1; length: 14; V: TRBV7-2; size: few; D: .; DNA: TGTGCCAGCAGCTTAGCCGAAATGAACACTGAAGCTTTCTTT; CDR3: CASSLAEMNTEAFF
J: TRBJ1-5; length: 16; V: TRBV18; size: few; D: TRBD1; DNA: TGTGCCAGCTCACCCTCTCTAGACAGGGGGGATCAGCCCCAGCATTTT; CDR3: CASSPSLDRGDQPQHF
J: TRBJ1-6; length: 16; V: TRBV7-9; size: .; D: TRBD1; DNA: TGTGCCAGCAGCCTGGGACAGGGGTTCTATAATTCACCCCTCCACTTT; CDR3: CASSLGQGFYNSPLHF
J: TRBJ2-4; length: 17; V: TRBV5-6; size: .; D: .; DNA: TGTGCCAGCAGCTTGGCCACATTTAAGGACAGTAAAAACATTCAGTACTTC; CDR3: CASSLATFKDSKNIQYF
J: TRBJ1-5; length: 13; V: TRBV6-5; size: .; D: .; DNA: TGTGCCAGCAGGCTTGGGACCGGCGGGCCCCAGCATTTT; CDR3: CASRLGTGGPQHF
J: TRBJ2-6; length: 17; V: TRBV19; size: .; D: TRBD1; DNA: TGTGCCAGTAGTGTCCGGGACAGTGGCTCTGGGGCCAACGTCCTGACTTTC; CDR3: CASSVRDSGSGANVLTF
J: TRBJ2-5; length: 12; V: TRBV2; size: .; D: .; DNA: TGTGCCAGCAGGCTGTACCAAGAGACCCAGTACTTC; CDR3: CASRLYQETQYF
J: TRBJ2-2; length: 15; V: TRBV10-3; size: once; D: TRBD2; DNA: TGTGCCATCAGCAGTAGCGGGGCGAACACCGGGGAGCTGTTTTTT; CDR3: CAISSSGANTGELFF
J: TRBJ2-7; length: 14; V: TRBV6-5; size: few; D: TRBD2; DNA: TGTGCCAGCTCTCGCGGGGGACGCTCCTACGAGCAGTACTTC; CDR3: CASSRGGRSYEQYF
J: TRBJ1-4; length: 17; V: TRBV18; size: .; D: .; DNA: TGTGCCAGCTCACCACCGGCGGCAGACGCAACTAATGAAAAACTGTTTTTT; CDR3: CASSPPAADATNEKLFF
J: TRBJ1-5; length: 12; V: TRBV6-1; size: .; D: .; DNA: TGTGCCAGCAGTGAGTTTAATCAGCCCCAGCATTTT; CDR3: CASSEFNQPQHF
J: TRBJ2-4; length: 16; V: TRBV3-1/TRBV3-2; size: .; D: .; DNA: TGTGCCAGCAGACCACGAACAGGGAATCAAGAGAACATTCAGTACTTC; CDR3: CASRPRTGNQENIQYF
J: TRBJ2-7; length: 13; V: TRBV6-5; size: .; D: TRBD1; DNA: TGTGCCAGCAGTTACGGGACAGGGAGGGAGCAGTACTTC; CDR3: CASSYGTGREQYF
J: TRBJ1-2; length: 14; V: TRBV28; size: .; D: TRBD1; DNA: TGTGCCAGCAGGCAACTGACAGGGAAGCATGGCTACACCTTC; CDR3: CASRQLTGKHGYTF
J: TRBJ2-3; length: 14; V: TRBV29-1; size: .; D: TRBD1; DNA: TGCAGCGTTGCCAGGGGGCCTAGCACAGATACGCAGTATTTT; CDR3: CSVARGPSTDTQYF
J: TRBJ2-5; length: 15; V: TRBV19; size: .; D: .; DNA: TGTGCCAGTAGTATCTCCCACCGGGGCCAAGAGACCCAGTACTTC; CDR3: CASSISHRGQETQYF
J: TRBJ1-2; length: 15; V: TRBV4-1; size: .; D: .; DNA: TGCGCCAGCAGCCAAGAGAGGGCAGAACTCTATGGCTACACCTTC; CDR3: CASSQERAELYGYTF
J: TRBJ2-3; length: 14; V: TRBV10-3; size: .; D: .; DNA: TGTGCCATCAGTTCGCTTGGAGGCACAGATACGCAGTATTTT; CDR3: CAISSLGGTDTQYF
J: TRBJ1-1; length: 11; V: TRBV20-1; size: .; D: .; DNA: TGCAGTGCTAGAGATGTCCCTGAAGCTTTCTTT; CDR3: CSARDVPEAFF
J: TRBJ2-3; length: 14; V: TRBV6-5; size: .; D: TRBD1; DNA: TGTGCCAGCAGCCCGGACAGGTCGGCCGATACGCAGTATTTT; CDR3: CASSPDRSADTQYF
J: TRBJ1-2; length: 15; V: TRBV6-6; size: .; D: TRBD1; DNA: TGTGCCAGCACTTTACGGTCAGGGGGTTTATATGGCTACACCTTC; CDR3: CASTLRSGGLYGYTF
J: TRBJ1-2; length: 14; V: TRBV7-2; size: few; D: TRBD1; DNA: TGTGCCAGCAGCCCGGGACAGTCTCTAGGAAGCTACACCTTC; CDR3: CASSPGQSLGSYTF
J: TRBJ2-5; length: 15; V: TRBV24-1; size: .; D: TRBD2; DNA: TGTGCCACCAGTGATTGGACGGGGGGTCAAGAGACCCAGTACTTC; CDR3: CATSDWTGGQETQYF
J: TRBJ2-7; length: 15; V: TRBV2; size: .; D: TRBD2; DNA: TGTGCCAGCAGTGAACCAGGACTAGGTGCCTACGAGCAGTACTTC; CDR3: CASSEPGLGAYEQYF
J: TRBJ2-1; length: 16; V: TRBV28; size: .; D: .; DNA: TGTGCCAGCAGTTACCAACTTTTAAGCTCCTACAATGAGCAGTTCTTC; CDR3: CASSYQLLSSYNEQFF
J: TRBJ1-2; length: 14; V: TRBV25-1; size: .; D: TRBD1; DNA: TGTGCCAGCAGTTCCGGACAGGGTTTTTCTGGCTACACCTTC; CDR3: CASSSGQGFSGYTF
J: TRBJ1-1; length: 13; V: TRBV14; size: .; D: .; DNA: TGTGCCAGCAGCCTACTCGTGAACACTGAAGCTTTCTTT; CDR3: CASSLLVNTEAFF
J: TRBJ2-3; length: 13; V: TRBV29-1; size: .; D: .; DNA: TGCAGCACGCGGAAGGGTAGCACAGATACGCAGTATTTT; CDR3: CSTRKGSTDTQYF
J: TRBJ2-2; length: 14; V: TRBV6-5; size: .; D: .; DNA: TGTGCCAGCCAAGACGCCCTTACGACCGGGGAGCTGTTTTTT; CDR3: CASQDALTTGELFF
J: TRBJ1-1; length: 14; V: TRBV6-5; size: .; D: .; DNA: TGTGCCAGCAGTTTCAGGGGAGTGAACACTGAAGCTTTCTTT; CDR3: CASSFRGVNTEAFF
J: TRBJ1-6; length: 14; V: TRBV5-4; size: .; D: .; DNA: TGTGCCAGCAGCTCCGAGGGGTTTCCATCACCCCTCCACTTT; CDR3: CASSSEGFPSPLHF
J: TRBJ1-3; length: 16; V: TRBV29-1; size: .; D: .; DNA: TGCAGCGTTGACGACACCCCGAAGGCGGGTGGAAACACCATATATTTT; CDR3: CSVDDTPKAGGNTIYF
J: TRBJ1-6; length: 14; V: TRBV7-9; size: few; D: .; DNA: TGTGCCAGCAGCATCGGGACAACTAATTCACCCCTCCACTTT; CDR3: CASSIGTTNSPLHF
J: TRBJ1-1; length: 15; V: TRBV28; size: .; D: .; DNA: TGTGCCAGCAAACCACCGGACATGCTGAACACTGAAGCTTTCTTT; CDR3: CASKPPDMLNTEAFF
J: TRBJ1-3; length: 13; V: TRBV29-1; size: .; D: .; DNA: TGCAGCGTTGAATCTTCCAGTGGAAACACCATATATTTT; CDR3: CSVESSSGNTIYF